This TCR beta chain derives from a study of CD8 T cells in ankylosing spondylitis. The V end was cut by 6 bases, the J end by 0 bases, with 9 bases between. The CDR3 runs 13 residues. General study results and limits: It appeared that ankylosing spondylitis blood was characterized by a TCR beta motif of about 8 highly homologous variants. Some of the motif variants had earlier been found in reactive arthritis patients' fluid and blood.

This clonotype has at least ten counts. Its specificity is not known. TCRdb fed the 5' RACE reads into MiXCR, producing one record per CDR3 protein. The sample lists about 750,000 distinct CDR3 sequences; 19% were seen once. The TCR was taken from a male donor with ankylosing spondylitis. The J gene is TRBJ2-7, the V gene TRBV12-3 or TRBV12-4, with D maybe TRBD1 (6 bases). Sequencing used blood, either unsorted or a sorted T cell fraction (not recorded which). The CDR3 region has the DNA TGTGCCAGCAGAACAGGGAGCTCCTACGAGCAGTACTTC. Encoded protein: CASRTGSSYEQYF.